This TCR beta chain comes out of a study of cytomegalovirus exposure and HLA in healthy donors (dated by TCRdb to 2016 to 2017). About the study as a whole: In an earlier analysis of some 550 of the donors, roughly 300 Gb of sequence data and 117 million unique TCR beta sequences from about 179 million T cells were reported. Class I and class II HLA loci were covered by the typing at four-digit resolution. All discovery cohort repertoires had been generated on a single sequencing platform. The study profiled the T cell repertoires of hundreds of subjects by immunosequencing and related them to cytomegalovirus serostatus. In addition to the first cohort of 650 to 750 subjects, a separate validation cohort of under 150 different subjects was used. An earlier analysis of nearly 600 of the donors applied high-throughput TCR beta sequencing to assess whether each TCR beta V gene segment acted as functional or pseudogenic. Rather than using new phenotypic data, the later analysis identified candidate immune exposures from TCR beta sequences and from how often those sequences occurred across donors. An early release that covered about 600 HLA-typed donors contained around 330 gigabases of sequencing data and approximately 85 million unique TCR sequences. The study combined high-throughput TCR immunosequencing, statistical association of individual TCRs with disease status, and machine learning to predict cytomegalovirus infection status. The genetic ancestry cluster associated with self-reported Caucasian donors included over 65% of the roughly 380 genotyped donors. A later analysis re-examined previously published TCR beta repertoires from around 670 donors and added high-resolution HLA genotyping to investigate patterns of TCR occurrence. About five DR-DQ haplotypes were treated as single units for association and clustering because of strong linkage in the cohort. Genome-wide SNP genotypes for about 55% of the 666 donors were used in a later genetic analysis, which treated that subset as a discovery cohort. Donor age, sex, ethnicity and CMV serostatus were compiled together with the repertoire data. The number of donors typed differed by locus, with roughly 620-630 for A, B, C, DRB1 and DQB1, roughly 520 for DQA1, about 610 for DPA1, and roughly 450 for DPB1. The aim of the study was to test whether cataloging public T cell receptors could identify signatures of past pathogen exposure. Across some 400 genotyped donors of the cohort, an average of approximately 240,000 unique TCR beta nucleotide sequences per donor were sequenced, and 15% to 20% of those sequences were non-productive.

The cohort comprised around 690 healthy bone marrow donors. All cohort members were sampled while nominally healthy, although unrecorded immune exposures were likely present. The donor was CMV seronegative and was included in the group of 352 seronegative cohort members. A peripheral blood sample was collected from each donor, and TCR beta sequencing was performed on peripheral blood mononuclear cells. Genomic DNA was extracted from the blood cell samples with the Qiagen DNeasy Blood Extraction Kit. Paper-wide results and their limitations: Correlated functional status among segregating V segments might be attributable to linkage disequilibrium, but an unknown experimental factor could not be ruled out. An earlier analysis of approximately 600 of the donors showed that most TCR beta V segments appeared in productive rearrangements either about 87% or about 30% of the time, which broadly matched IMGT annotations. Only TCR beta chains were sequenced in this cohort, and the absence of alpha or paired-chain data limited detectable features. Because HLA typing was unavailable for some donors at each locus, only the typed subset was used in association tests. The presence/absence analyses assumed that sequencing depth was roughly uniform across donors, and that assumption may not be true. Across donors, most TCR sequences were observed very rarely, whereas some public TCRs were present in many individuals. A total of 150 to 200 TCR beta chains were listed by the study as associated with cytomegalovirus. Some IMGT-functional V segments, including TRBV6-2 and TRBV6-3, could not be told apart with the 87-base-pair reads, so those segments were excluded. In a later genetic analysis, a missense DCLRE1C variant was associated with V-gene and J-gene trimming of TCR beta chains, and the association was replicated in an independent cohort. A later analysis associated 15,000 to 20,000 TCR beta sequences with specific HLA alleles at a false discovery rate of 0.05. Because counts were too low, about 18 rarely observed V segments, including chromosome 9 orphons, were excluded from the earlier analysis of 500 to 700 of the donors. CMV serostatus was the only immune exposure information available for the cohort. Compared with the approximately 670-donor mean, donors in an Asian-associated ancestry cluster had fewer N-insertions in productive TCRs, according to a later genetic analysis. Assigning TCR associations to individual alleles was difficult when HLA alleles, especially DR and DQ, strongly co-occurred. Three of the identified cytomegalovirus-associated TCR beta chains were confirmed in vitro to be specific for cytomegalovirus antigens. According to the authors, the approach could potentially be generalized to other disease states and immunological phenotypes. The classifier was reported to diagnose cytomegalovirus status with high specificity and sensitivity in both the original and validation cohorts. According to a later analysis, parvovirus B19, influenza, CMV and Epstein-Barr virus appeared linked to several top co-occurrence clusters. According to a later analysis, TCR association rates differed among HLA loci, with DRB1 alleles showing the most associated TCRs and HLA-C alleles showing the fewest. In a later analysis, HLA-associated TCR beta chains showed more clonal expansion and lower generation probabilities than non-associated chains that were equally common. A further reported finding was that TCR beta sequences accurately predicted the HLA-A and HLA-B alleles for most subjects in the first cohort. A later analysis found that most CMV-associated TCR beta chains appeared HLA-restricted, with HLA associations seemingly driven largely by CMV exposure. The sequencing pipeline was judged likely to have produced a cluster of highly shared sequence variants as a technical artifact.

The germline V gene supplies CDR1 MNHEY and CDR2 SVGAGI. Trimming takes 6 bases from V and 3 bases from J, and the germline ends sit 18 bases apart. Including cysteine and phenylalanine, the CDR3 has 15 amino acids. The kept DNA is CDR3 alone, 45 bases in frame from the first base. Notes on this clone: The antigen it recognizes is unknown.

The method behind the library was the immunoSEQ multiplex PCR assay. A mixture of 60 forward primers for TCR Vbeta segments and 13 reverse primers for TCR Jbeta segments was used in the multiplex PCR. A multiplex PCR assay on genomic DNA amplified the CDR3 region of rearranged TCR beta genes. On the Illumina HiSeq System, the amplified TCR beta libraries were sequenced as 87-base-pair reads. In the paper's pipeline: Across the 500 to 750 repertoires, a later analysis counted tens of millions of unique TCR beta chains, some 11 million of which were shared by at least two donors. Raw reads were error-corrected and collapsed into unique sequences by a nearest-neighbor algorithm in which closely related sequences were merged to remove PCR and sequencing errors. To assign V, D and J gene segments, CDR3 sequences were aligned to IMGT reference sequences. Each retained sequence needed at least a six-nucleotide match to both a V gene segment and a J gene segment. A rearrangement was called productive if the CDR3 had no stop codons and remained in frame with V and J, and every other rearrangement was called non-productive. CDR3 was defined according to IMGT convention as the region running from the second conserved V-encoded cysteine to the conserved J-encoded phenylalanine. The earlier analysis of some 600 of the donors excluded sequences that lacked an unambiguous match to a single V gene segment. An earlier analysis of fewer than 750 of the donors called V segments functional above 56.7% productive rearrangements and segregating when the between-donor standard deviation exceeded 5%. A statistical classification framework was built to diagnose cytomegalovirus status from the catalog of TCR beta chain sequences. In a later analysis, V and J genes were assigned by comparing TCR nucleotide sequences against IMGT/GENE-DB human TR gene sequences. Using the TCRdist pipeline, a later analysis assigned CDR3 sequences along with most-parsimonious VDJ recombination scenarios. In a later analysis, each TCR beta chain was defined by its CDR3 amino acid sequence together with its V-gene family, and reads lacking a unique V-gene family were excluded. As a way to deal with suspected cross-contamination and a sequencing artifact, a later analysis dropped 450 to 700 nucleotide sequences that were highly shared and had low generation probability. In a later analysis, a clonal expansion index for each public chain was calculated from normalized within-repertoire ranks of inferred template counts. In a later analysis, generation probabilities were computed using a VDJ recombination model fitted to out-of-frame rearrangements, and the results were checked against IGoR. A later analysis scored TCR-TCR, TCR-HLA and TCR-CMV co-occurrence with hypergeometric tests, applying a repertoire-size bias correction to TCR pairs. In a later analysis, false discovery rates were estimated by permuting HLA or CMV assignments 20 times. In a later analysis, co-occurring TCRs were grouped with DBSCAN, and TCRdist sequence similarity was added when clustering was performed within HLA-allele-positive subsets. For co-occurrence clustering, repertoires with fewer than 30,000 or more than 120,000 public chains were excluded, along with five or six repertoires with anomalous nucleotide sharing. Sourced from immuneACCESS, this table was stored by TCRdb with only in-frame sequences that have V and J called. A share of the clones is absent; for the studies checked, an unresolved V gene accounts for under half, and the remainder has no known explanation. V, J and clone size derive from that table, while D and trimming were established from the DNA sequence. The sample's table covers around 140,000 clones. 1.5% to 1.9% of the sample is held by the ten biggest clonotypes.

The chain links TRBV6-5 with TRBJ2-7; D gene: possibly TRBD1, on 6 matching bases. The sequenced sample consisted of PBMCs. The receptor was derived from a woman aged 40 to 55 in good health and CMV-seronegative. For the CDR3, the sequence is CASRNRATGSYEQYF. The nucleotide sequence reads TGTGCCAGCAGAAACCGGGCCACAGGGAGCTACGAGCAGTACTTC.